The clone carrying this T cell receptor (beta chain) appeared a few times. The sample is drawn from a study of T cells in Graves' hyperthyroidism and ophthalmopathy. The CDR3 loop spans 14 amino acids. Germline lookup yields CDR1 MDHEN and CDR2 SYDVKM. The V gene lost 6 bases and the J gene lost 5 bases, with 17 bases spanning the gap. Amplified TCR beta CDR3 regions came from RNA transcripts. First-round RT-PCR with HTBI primers amplified the TCR CDR3 region. Via MiXCR, TCRdb re-called the multiplex PCR reads, giving one row per CDR3 protein. The sample records hundreds of thousands of distinct CDR3 sequences, roughly 14% being singletons.

The clonotype originates from a woman in her thirties or forties with Graves' ophthalmopathy. This chain uses TRBV28 with TRBJ2-7, with D possibly called TRBD1 or TRBD2 (6 bases each). The sample consisted of blood. The CDR3 DNA reads TGTGCCAGCAGAAAACAACGGGGGCTTGACGAGCAGTACTTC. Encoded protein: CASRKQRGLDEQYF.